Shown below are 18 T cell receptor beta chains from a single sample sequenced in a study of shared clonotypes between healthy human individuals. Assay: immunoSEQ multiplex PCR; the TCRdb copy retains only in-frame clones and omits some. The table shows 2,100,000 or so clones, with around 95% occurring only once. Sequences were obtained from naive CD4+ T cells sorted from blood. Subset meaning: CD45RA+ positively selected. The receptors derive from a man younger than 35 in good health.

The chain is built from TRBV6-1 and TRBJ2-5, with D hard to call. Trimming took 4 bases from V and 7 from J, leaving 10 bases between them. The CDR3 totals 12 residues. The germline V gene encodes CDR1 MNHNS and CDR2 SASEGT. CDR3 coding DNA: TGTGCCAGCAGTGTCCAGGTTGGGACCCAGTACTTC. Translation gives CASSVQVGTQYF.

In its sample, this clone was seen once. V is TRBV11-2 and J is TRBJ2-2; 8 bases fit TRBD1. The trim removed 5 bases at V and 2 bases at J, leaving 7 bases unmatched. The CDR3 totals 16 residues. Germline V lookup: CDR1 SGHAT, CDR2 FQNNGV. CDR3 DNA: TGTGCCAGCAGCACAGTCAGGGGGCTTAACACCGGGGAGCTGTTTTTT. This sequence encodes CASSTVRGLNTGELFF.

This sequence joins TRBV11-2 and TRBJ1-1, with TRBD1 as a possible D gene (6 bases). V lost 0 bases to trimming and J lost 6 bases, with 8 bases between them. The CDR3 extends over 13 amino acids. Germline assignment: CDR1 SGHAT and CDR2 FQNNGV. CDR3 residues: CASSLEPGAEAFF. The DNA of the CDR3 is TGTGCCAGCAGCTTAGAACCAGGGGCTGAAGCTTTCTTT.

This clone came up once. The V call is TRBV29-1, the J call TRBJ2-2; D gene uncertain. Germline values: CDR1 SQVTM, CDR2 ANQGSEA. The CDR3 runs 12 residues. The germline V and J ends were trimmed by 8 bases and 2 bases, with 9 bases remaining between them. The CDR3 protein is CSSSSNTGELFF. CDR3 in DNA: TGCAGCAGTAGTTCCAACACCGGGGAGCTGTTTTTT.

The J gene is TRBJ1-2, the V gene TRBV30; D gene uncertain. Germline CDR1 GTSNPN, CDR2 SVGIG (reference sequence). The CDR3 is 13 amino acids. Trimming took 2 bases from V and 3 from J, leaving 10 bases between them. CDR3 DNA sequence: TGTGCCTGGAGTAGGGAGTGGGACTATGGCTACACCTTC. Amino acids: CAWSREWDYGYTF.

This clone was picked up one time. The identical CDR3 is also encoded by other nucleotide sequences in the sample. J is TRBJ1-1 and V is TRBV5-1; unclear D gene. Trimming removed 2 bases at V and 2 bases at J, with 7 bases between. Germline V lookup: CDR1 SGHRS, CDR2 YFSETQ. This CDR3 is built from 13 residues. This CDR3 is CASSLESNTEAFF. The CDR3 DNA sequence: TGCGCCAGCAGCTTAGAGAGTAACACTGAAGCTTTCTTT.

The chain has TRBV7-9 and TRBJ1-5; TRBD1 agrees at 8 bases. CDR3 length: 19 residues. In germline, CDR1 is SEHNR, CDR2 FQNEAQ (reference sequence). V lost 5 bases and J lost 5; bases outside the gene matches: 20. CDR3 DNA: TGTGCCAGCAGCGGCATCGACAGGGGAATTGGGAATGACTATCAGCCCCAGCATTTT. It specifies CASSGIDRGIGNDYQPQHF.

The chain couples TRBV5-1 to TRBJ2-4; D not resolved. The CDR3 runs to 16 residues. With 3 bases removed from V and 7 bases from J, the gap between germline ends came to 20 bases. Germline CDR1 SGHRS, CDR2 YFSETQ. The CDR3 protein is CASSSGTLSSSNIQYF. The CDR3 nucleotides are TGCGCCAGCAGCTCGGGTACGTTATCAAGCTCGAACATTCAGTACTTC.

This clone came up once. The chain uses TRBV4-1 and TRBJ2-7; 12 bases map to TRBD2. The CDR3 runs to 16 residues. The germline gives CDR1 MGHRA, CDR2 YSYEKL. The V and J ends lost 4 bases and 0 bases, in that order; junction bases with no gene match: 4. CDR3 in DNA: TGCGCCAGCAGCCCTCAACTAGCGGGGGGCTCCTACGAGCAGTACTTC. This encodes CASSPQLAGGSYEQYF.

The V gene is TRBV30, the J gene TRBJ2-7, with 9 bases lining up with TRBD2. From germline, CDR1 is GTSNPN and CDR2 SVGIG (reference sequence). After removal of 2 bases from V and 0 bases from J, the junction contained 11 bases not matched to a gene. This CDR3 has 17 residues. The CDR3 coding sequence is TGTGCCTGGAGTTTTAAAGTTAGCGGGAGTCCCTCCTACGAGCAGTACTTC. Its translation: CAWSFKVSGSPSYEQYF. Combining the CDR3 with reference TRBV30 and TRBJ2-7 gives the whole variable domain SQTIHQWPATLVQPVGSPLSLECTVEGTSNPNLYWYRQAAGRGLQLLFYSVGIGQISSEVPQNLSASRPQDRQFILSSKKLLLSDSGFYLCAWSFKVSGSPSYEQYFGPGTRLTVT.

The rearrangement links TRBV28 to TRBJ1-4, with D hard to call. Looked up from germline, CDR1 is MDHEN and CDR2 is SYDVKM. Trimming stripped 6 bases from V and 7 bases from J, with 12 bases between. CDR3 size: 13 residues. The CDR3 loop reads CASSQGRIEKLFF. The DNA of the CDR3 is TGTGCCAGCAGCCAAGGACGGATTGAAAAACTGTTTTTT.

This rearrangement joins TRBV6-1 to TRBJ1-2; D not resolved. The germline V gene encodes CDR1 MNHNS and CDR2 SASEGT. This CDR3 spans 14 amino acids. V was clipped by 7 bases and J by 2 bases, with 14 bases between them. CDR3 in amino acids: CASTSVPENYGYTF. CDR3 nucleotides: TGTGCCAGCACGTCTGTACCGGAAAACTATGGCTACACCTTC.

About this clone: Other DNA variants within this sample encode the same CDR3. The chain couples TRBV5-1 to TRBJ2-5; TRBD2 might be the D (6 bases). Germline CDR1 is SGHRS and CDR2 is YFSETQ. The CDR3 is 15 amino acids. V lost 4 bases and J 4 bases, leaving 17 bases between the germline ends. CDR3: CASSRTGGLGETQYF. CDR3 DNA: TGCGCCAGCAGCCGGACCGGAGGGTTGGGAGAGACCCAGTACTTC.

The gene calls are TRBV6-5 and TRBJ1-1; D is ambiguous. Germline V gives CDR1 MNHEY, CDR2 SVGAGI. The V end was cut by 0 bases, the J end by 0 bases, with 8 bases between. The CDR3 sequence is 15 residues long. The CDR3 DNA reads TGTGCCAGCAGTTACTCGCAAGGTATGAACACTGAAGCTTTCTTT. Protein: CASSYSQGMNTEAFF.

This clone was found once. The chain employs TRBV12-1 and TRBJ2-7; TRBD2, the D gene given by the table, was not confirmed from the DNA. TRBV12-1 is a pseudogene. The CDR3 sequence is 11 residues long. CDR3 nucleotides: TGTGCCAGCAGCGTTGACCGGGAGCAGTACTTC. This encodes CASSVDREQYF.

This clone was found once. The genes are TRBV7-2 and TRBJ1-2, with 8 bases that match TRBD1. Germline trimming cut 2 bases from V and 10 bases from J; bases unmatched to any gene: 9. The CDR3 is 14 amino acids. Germline CDR1 reads SGHTA; CDR2 reads FQGNSA. Here the CDR3 reads CASSLRSQGEIYTF. In nucleotides, the CDR3 is TGTGCCAGCAGCTTAAGATCACAGGGGGAAATCTACACCTTC.

The V call is TRBV6-1, the J call TRBJ1-4, with 9 nucleotides matching TRBD1. The trim removed 6 bases at V and 8 bases at J, leaving 10 bases unmatched. CDR1 and CDR2 from the germline V gene are MNHNS and SASEGT. The CDR3 loop spans 15 amino acids. This CDR3 is CASSRGGTGWEKLFF. DNA for the CDR3: TGTGCCAGCAGCCGAGGGGGGACAGGGTGGGAAAAACTGTTTTTT.

CDR3 loop: CASSLVFYRGQEQYF. The CDR3 nucleotides read TGTGCCAGCAGCTTAGTTTTTTACAGGGGACAGGAGCAGTACTTC. This chain links TRBV11-2 with TRBJ2-7; 7 bases fit TRBD1. The CDR3 is 15 residues long. The germline gives CDR1 SGHAT, CDR2 FQNNGV. The V segment lost 1 base and the J segment 7 bases; nucleotides outside the gene matches: 10.